This T cell receptor (beta chain) came from a study of STAT5B mutations in CD4+ large granular lymphocyte leukemia (dated by TCRdb to about 2022). Background on the whole study: Among the healthy controls, the CDR3 'QG' motif was associated with a particular HLA allele. Flow cytometry on FACSCanto II or FACSVerse showed that the purified fractions were more than 95% pure among lymphocytes. The study compared the TCRbeta repertoires of patients with CD4+ T-cell large granular lymphocyte leukemia against those of healthy blood donors.

The cysteine opens and the phenylalanine closes a CDR3 of 14 amino acids. Just CDR3 DNA is preserved here, 42 bases in frame from base 1. As encoded in the germline V gene, CDR1 is SGHTA while CDR2 is FQGNSA. Trimming at the junction amounts to 2 bases on V and 4 bases on J, and the germline ends lie 8 bases apart. The immunoSEQ assay at survey resolution was used to sequence TCRbeta rearrangements from genomic DNA. The authors' pipeline ran thus. A lowest detectable productive clonotype frequency of 2.59 x 10-5 was observed in the TCR sequencing data. Analyses included only productive TCRbeta rearrangements, meaning complete and in-frame sequences. Simpson clonality, calculated in the immunoSEQ Analyzer version 3.0, was used as the measure of sample clonality. Clones were binned by frequency as very rare, small, medium, large (1-20%) or hyperexpanded (>20%). Generation probabilities were estimated with OLGA 1.2.3, V-gene circos plots were made with VDJtools, specificities were searched in VDJdb, and CDR3 motifs were identified with GLIPH. Held by TCRdb, this immuneACCESS table contains in-frame sequences only and omits some clones. Under half of the omission traces to an unresolved V gene where checked; the cause of the rest is unknown. That table furnishes V, J and clone size, whereas the DNA furnished D and trimming. For this sample there are about 45,000 clones; roughly 85% appear just once. The ten largest make up 2.6% of the sample.

Broad study findings and their caveats: Main leukemic clonotypes were private to each patient, although about 25% appeared at low frequency in other patients' non-leukemic repertoires. TRBV06-family usage was enriched among the top patient clones (8/27) compared with healthy controls (2/35). Data were not HLA-matched; higher clonality in CD4+ versus CD8+ T-LGLL could reflect the relatively small sample size. Greater clonality appeared to be present in CD4-sorted patient repertoires than in healthy CD4+ repertoires, and the difference was retained after the putative leukemic clones were removed.

About this clone: The antigen it recognizes is unknown. The sample holds no much larger clone one base away, and base qualities are not on file.

The healthy control group was made up of approximately 40 blood donors, and the Finnish Red Cross blood service supplied their buffy coats. All TCR-sequenced material derived from peripheral blood: patient blood samples and healthy donor buffy coats. Peripheral blood mononuclear cells were isolated by Ficoll-Hypaque gradient centrifugation. CD4+ cells were purified magnetically from the buffy coats of healthy controls. The Gentra Puregene Cell and Tissue kit was used for genomic DNA extraction, and quantification was performed on a Qubit 2.0 fluorometer. The clonotype was recovered from a human donor in good health. Recombination connected TRBV7-2 to TRBJ2-2, and perhaps TRBD1 as D gene, on 5 matching bases. Input material: CD4+ T cells from blood buffy coats. The nucleotides read TGTGCCAGCAGCTTAAGGGGTGGCACCGGGGAGCTGTTTTTT. Protein translation: CASSLRGGTGELFF.